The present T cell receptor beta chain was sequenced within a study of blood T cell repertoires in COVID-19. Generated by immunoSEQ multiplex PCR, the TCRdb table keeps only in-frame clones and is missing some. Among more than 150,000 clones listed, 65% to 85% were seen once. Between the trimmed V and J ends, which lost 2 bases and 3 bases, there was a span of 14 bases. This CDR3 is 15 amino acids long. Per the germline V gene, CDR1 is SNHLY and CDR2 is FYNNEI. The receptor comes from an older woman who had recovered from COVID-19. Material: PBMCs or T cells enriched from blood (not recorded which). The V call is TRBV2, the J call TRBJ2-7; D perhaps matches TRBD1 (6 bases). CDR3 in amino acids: CASSERSGVGYEQYF. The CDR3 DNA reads TGTGCCAGCAGTGAAAGGTCAGGGGTGGGCTACGAGCAGTACTTC. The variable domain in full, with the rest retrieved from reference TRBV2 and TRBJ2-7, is EPEVTQTPSHQVTQMGQEVILRCVPISNHLYFYWYRQILGQKVEFLVSFYNNEISEKSEIFDDQFSVERPDGSNFTLKIRSTKLEDSAMYFCASSERSGVGYEQYFGPGTRLTVT.